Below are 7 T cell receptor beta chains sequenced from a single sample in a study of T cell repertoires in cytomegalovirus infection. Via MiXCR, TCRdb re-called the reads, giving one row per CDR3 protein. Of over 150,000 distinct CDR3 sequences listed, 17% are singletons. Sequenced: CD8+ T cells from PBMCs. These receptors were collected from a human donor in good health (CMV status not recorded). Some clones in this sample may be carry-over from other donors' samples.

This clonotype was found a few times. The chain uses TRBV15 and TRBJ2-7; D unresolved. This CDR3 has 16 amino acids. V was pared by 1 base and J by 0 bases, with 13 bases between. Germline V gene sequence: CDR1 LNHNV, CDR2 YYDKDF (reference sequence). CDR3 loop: CATSRVAPGLSYEQYF. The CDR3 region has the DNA TGTGCCACCAGCAGAGTAGCACCGGGTCTCTCCTACGAGCAGTACTTC.

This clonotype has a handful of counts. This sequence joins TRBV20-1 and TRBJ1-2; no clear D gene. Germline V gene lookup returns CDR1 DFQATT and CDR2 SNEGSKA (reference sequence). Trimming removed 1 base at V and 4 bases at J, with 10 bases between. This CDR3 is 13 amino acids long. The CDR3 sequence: CSARGLGIYGYTF. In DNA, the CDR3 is TGCAGTGCTAGAGGTCTGGGCATCTATGGCTACACCTTC.

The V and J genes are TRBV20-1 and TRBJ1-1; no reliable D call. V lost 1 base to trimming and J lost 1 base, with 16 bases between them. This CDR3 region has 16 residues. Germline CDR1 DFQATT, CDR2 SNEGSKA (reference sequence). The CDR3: CSARGPDGGPNTEAFF. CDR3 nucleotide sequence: TGCAGTGCTAGAGGCCCCGACGGTGGGCCGAACACTGAAGCTTTCTTT.

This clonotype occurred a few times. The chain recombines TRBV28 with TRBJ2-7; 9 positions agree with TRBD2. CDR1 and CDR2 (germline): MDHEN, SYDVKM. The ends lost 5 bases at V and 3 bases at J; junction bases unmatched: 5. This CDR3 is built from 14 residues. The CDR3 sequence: CASSPGLANYEQYF. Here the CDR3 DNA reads TGTGCCAGCAGTCCCGGACTAGCGAACTACGAGCAGTACTTC.

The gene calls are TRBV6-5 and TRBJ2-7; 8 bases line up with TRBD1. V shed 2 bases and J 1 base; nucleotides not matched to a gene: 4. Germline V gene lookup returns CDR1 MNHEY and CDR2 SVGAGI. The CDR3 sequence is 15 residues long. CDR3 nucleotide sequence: TGTGCCAGCAGTTACGGCAGGGGGCCATCCTACGAGCAGTACTTC. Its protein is CASSYGRGPSYEQYF.

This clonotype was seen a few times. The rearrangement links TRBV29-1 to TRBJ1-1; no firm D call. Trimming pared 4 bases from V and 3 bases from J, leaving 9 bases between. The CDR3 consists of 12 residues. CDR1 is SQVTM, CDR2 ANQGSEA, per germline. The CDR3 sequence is CSVVVRYTEAFF. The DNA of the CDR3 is TGCAGCGTTGTGGTACGATACACTGAAGCTTTCTTT.

The CDR3 bases are TGCAGTGCTAGACGGACAGGGTGGGAGAACACTGAAGCTTTCTTT. Translation gives CSARRTGWENTEAFF. The chain uses TRBV20-1 and TRBJ1-1; 8 nucleotides match TRBD1. Trimming removed 2 bases from V and 1 base from J; junction bases left unmatched: 6. The length of the CDR3 is 15 residues. Germline lookup yields CDR1 DFQATT and CDR2 SNEGSKA (reference sequence).